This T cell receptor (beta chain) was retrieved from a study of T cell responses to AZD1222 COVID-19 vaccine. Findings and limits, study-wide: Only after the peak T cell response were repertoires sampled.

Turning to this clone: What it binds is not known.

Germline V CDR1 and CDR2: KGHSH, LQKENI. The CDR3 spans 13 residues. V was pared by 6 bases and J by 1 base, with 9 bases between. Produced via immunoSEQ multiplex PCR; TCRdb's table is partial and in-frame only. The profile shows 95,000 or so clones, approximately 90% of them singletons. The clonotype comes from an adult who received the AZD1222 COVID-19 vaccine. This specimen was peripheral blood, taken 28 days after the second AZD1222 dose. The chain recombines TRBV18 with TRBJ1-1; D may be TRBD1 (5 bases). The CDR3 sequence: CASSVGGNTEAFF. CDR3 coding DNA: TGTGCCAGCTCCGTGGGGGGGAACACTGAAGCTTTCTTT.